These 15 T cell receptor beta chains were sequenced from one sample in a study of blood T cells in healthy people across ages. Through a sample-barcoded 5' primer and a J-beta primer mix, a second PCR was run for roughly 6 to 11 cycles. TCRdb re-called the 5' RACE reads with MiXCR, one entry per CDR3 protein. Of a few hundred thousand distinct CDR3 sequences detected, around 27% appear once; the ten largest clones hold around 29%. The sequenced sample consisted of blood. Receptors originate from a woman between 70 and 85 years old in good health.

The chain uses TRBV6-2 or TRBV6-3 and TRBJ2-3; the match to TRBD1 covers 9 bases. J gave up 3 bases and V 5 bases, and 6 bases lay outside the gene matches. The CDR3 extends over 15 amino acids. Looked up from germline, CDR1 is MNHEY and CDR2 is SVGEGT. The CDR3 nucleotides read TGTGCCAGCAGTACCCCGGGACAGGGAACAGATACGCAGTATTTT. Amino acids: CASSTPGQGTDTQYF.

The chain joins TRBV18 to TRBJ1-5; D gene uncertain. Germline values: CDR1 KGHSH, CDR2 LQKENI. The CDR3 is made up of 14 amino acids. Trimming removed 4 bases at V and 6 bases at J, with 13 bases between. CDR3 sequence reads: CASSQENAGQPQHF. The CDR3 DNA follows: TGTGCCAGCTCACAAGAAAACGCGGGTCAGCCCCAGCATTTT.

CDR3 amino acids: CASSARSPMESVGGPYQETQYF. The CDR3 DNA sequence: TGTGCCAGCAGCGCAAGATCTCCAATGGAGTCGGTGGGAGGACCGTACCAAGAGACCCAGTACTTC. V is TRBV6-4 and J is TRBJ2-5; TRBD2 might be the D (6 bases). This CDR3 comprises 22 residues. The V and J ends lost 6 bases and 0 bases respectively, with 35 bases between them. Germline CDR1 reads MRHNA; CDR2 reads SNTAGT.

This clonotype was picked up a small number of times. This sequence joins TRBV6-5 and TRBJ1-2, with 8 positions matching TRBD1. Germline CDR1 MNHEY, CDR2 SVGAGI. Unmatched junction bases numbered 11, after V lost 3 bases and J lost 8 bases. This CDR3 is built from 15 residues. The CDR3 is CASSYNVGQGIGYTF. In nucleotides, the CDR3 is TGTGCCAGCAGTTATAACGTCGGACAGGGTATAGGCTACACCTTC.

The chain couples TRBV20-1 to TRBJ2-2; TRBD2 is a possible D gene (6 bases). Trimming stripped 2 bases from V and 4 bases from J, with 14 bases between. The CDR3 length is 15 residues. Germline V lookup: CDR1 DFQATT, CDR2 SNEGSKA (reference sequence). The CDR3 sequence is CSARRRGSGTGELFF. In nucleotides, the CDR3 is TGCAGTGCTAGACGACGGGGGTCGGGCACCGGGGAGCTGTTTTTT.

With respect to this clonotype: The junction departs from germline at one end; a sequencing error may be responsible. In nucleotides, the CDR3 is TGCAGTGCTTCTTTCCGCCCAGGAATCACAGATACGCTGTATTTT. Protein: CSASFRPGITDTLYF. The chain joins TRBV20-1 to TRBJ2-3; D not resolved. The CDR3 loop spans 15 amino acids. Germline CDR1 is DFQATT and CDR2 is SNEGSKA (reference sequence).

The chain is built from TRBV27 and TRBJ2-6, with TRBD1 as a possible D gene (6 bases). From germline, CDR1 is MNHEY and CDR2 SMNVEV (reference sequence). V lost 8 bases and J lost 3, with 14 bases in between. The CDR3 runs to 15 residues. CDR3: CASGQGLYGANVLTF. The CDR3 bases are TGTGCCAGCGGGCAGGGGCTGTATGGGGCCAACGTCCTGACTTTC. The variable domain in full, completed from reference TRBV27 and TRBJ2-6, reads EAQVTQNPRYLITVTGKKLTVTCSQNMNHEYMSWYRQDPGLGLRQIYYSMNVEVTDKGDVPEGYKVSRKEKRNFPLILESPSPNQTSLYFCASGQGLYGANVLTFGAGSRLTVL.

The sample holds a few counts of this clonotype. V usage is TRBV7-2 and J usage is TRBJ2-5; no reliable D call. The CDR3 sequence is 12 residues long. Germline V gene lookup returns CDR1 SGHTA and CDR2 FQGNSA. V lost 5 bases and J lost 4, with 8 bases in between. CDR3 in DNA: TGTGCCAGCAGCAATCGAAGAGAGACCCAGTACTTC. This sequence encodes CASSNRRETQYF. Complete variable domain (other parts from reference TRBV7-2 and TRBJ2-5): GAGVSQSPSNKVTEKGKDVELRCDPISGHTALYWYRQSLGQGLEFLIYFQGNSAPDKSGLPSDRFSAERTGGSVSTLTIQRTQQEDSAVYLCASSNRRETQYFGPGTRLLVL.

The chain joins TRBV2 to TRBJ1-5, with 7 nucleotides matching TRBD1. V trimming: 1 base; J trimming: 7 bases; junction bases outside the gene matches: 4. The CDR3 spans 14 residues. Germline assignment: CDR1 SNHLY and CDR2 FYNNEI. Here the CDR3 reads CASSEGQGEQPQHF. CDR3 DNA: TGTGCCAGCAGTGAAGGACAGGGAGAGCAGCCCCAGCATTTT.

For this clonotype: The junction differs from germline at one of its ends, possibly a read error. The genes are TRBV28 and TRBJ2-5; 7 nucleotides align to TRBD2. The CDR3 contains 16 residues. From germline, CDR1 is MDHEN and CDR2 SYDVKM. CDR3 sequence: CASSLTPGTNQETQYF. CDR3 sequence (DNA): TGCGCCAGCAGTTTAACTCCCGGGACTAACCAAGAGACCCAGTACTTC.

About this clonotype itself: This CDR3 is missing its conserved last phenylalanine or tryptophan, likely due to a read error. The J gene is TRBJ2-5, the V gene TRBV5-6, with TRBD2 matching over 7 bases. V was clipped by 6 bases and J by 5 bases; unmatched bases: 7. Germline loops: CDR1 SGHDT, CDR2 YYEEEE. This CDR3 region has 13 residues. The CDR3 is CASTWGTMETQYL. CDR3 sequence (DNA): TGTGCCAGCACCTGGGGGACTATGGAGACCCAGTACCTC.

This clonotype was counted a few times. V and J are TRBV9 and TRBJ2-5, with 12 bases aligning to TRBD2. TRBJ2-1 explains the end of the DNA better; the J call may be wrong. The CDR3 is 18 residues long. Germline CDR1 is SGDLS and CDR2 is YYNGEE. The CDR3 DNA is TGTGCCAGCAGCGTAGAGCCCACCAGGCTAGCGGGAGGGAATGAGCAGTTCTTC. This sequence encodes CASSVEPTRLAGGNEQFF.

The chain combines TRBV7-9 with TRBJ2-7; a weak D match, TRBD1 (5 bases). The CDR3 sequence is 12 residues long. Germline V lookup: CDR1 SEHNR, CDR2 FQNEAQ (reference sequence). V lost 5 bases to trimming and J lost 5 bases, with 10 bases between them. CDR3 bases: TGTGCCAGCAGCCCACAGGCCCACGAGCAGTACTTC. Its translation: CASSPQAHEQYF.

In its sample, this clonotype was seen a few times. The J gene is TRBJ1-6, the V gene TRBV5-1, with D perhaps TRBD1 (5 bases). The ends were cut back, 0 bases at V and 7 bases at J, with 8 bases in the middle. The CDR3 totals 14 residues. CDR1 is SGHRS and CDR2 is YFSETQ in the germline V gene. The CDR3 loop is CASSLGGENSPLHF. CDR3 sequence (DNA): TGCGCCAGCAGCTTGGGGGGGGAGAATTCACCCCTCCACTTT.

This clonotype was counted a single time. The chain uses TRBV5-1 and TRBJ2-3; TRBD2 matches 9 bases. Germline lookup yields CDR1 SGHRS and CDR2 YFSETQ. The CDR3 loop spans 18 amino acids. V shed 1 base and J 4 bases; nucleotides not matched to a gene: 13. The CDR3 bases are TGCGCCAGCAGCTTGTTCTCTCGGGGACTAGCTTGGGCAGATACGCAGTATTTT. Residues: CASSLFSRGLAWADTQYF.